Below, 28 T cell receptor beta chains from the same sample are listed, as sequenced in a study of PD-L1 blockade in urothelial cancer. TCRdb keeps only in-frame clones here, not all; method: immunoSEQ multiplex PCR. The sample has about 39,000 clones; more than 85% are singletons. Time point reported: pretreatment peripheral blood. Sequenced here: PBMCs, sampled around atezolizumab (anti-PD-L1) treatment. Receptors originate from a woman in her sixties with urothelial cancer.

The CDR3 DNA follows: TGTGCCAGCAGCTTAATTACCCCTAGCGGGAGGCAGCCGTCTGGTCCGCAGTATTTT. Protein sequence: CASSLITPSGRQPSGPQYF. The V gene is TRBV7-6, the J gene TRBJ2-3; 11 nucleotides agree with TRBD2. The ends lost 2 bases at V and 10 bases at J; junction bases unmatched: 20. CDR1 and CDR2 (germline): SGHVS, FNYEAQ. The CDR3 consists of 19 residues.

This chain links TRBV28 with TRBJ2-7; TRBD2 matches at 9 bases. The CDR3 extends over 14 amino acids. Per the germline V gene, CDR1 is MDHEN and CDR2 is SYDVKM. Losses at the gene ends were 2 bases for V and 3 bases for J; bases not matched to a gene: 2. The CDR3 coding sequence is TGTGCCAGCAGTTTACCTAGCGGGGTCTACGAGCAGTACTTC. It is translated as CASSLPSGVYEQYF.

V usage is TRBV7-2 and J usage is TRBJ2-7; 9 nucleotides agree with TRBD1. Germline CDR1 is SGHTA and CDR2 is FQGNSA. The CDR3 totals 15 residues. V lost 4 bases and J lost 5; bases outside the gene matches: 9. CDR3 in amino acids: CASSYAGTGWHEQYF. CDR3 nucleotides: TGTGCCAGCAGCTATGCCGGGACAGGGTGGCACGAGCAGTACTTC.

The chain uses TRBV4-2 and TRBJ2-7, with 9 bases fitting TRBD1. The trim removed 5 bases at V and 1 base at J, leaving 3 bases unmatched. The CDR3 is 14 amino acids. Germline V lookup: CDR1 LGHNA, CDR2 YNFKEQ. The CDR3 loop reads CASSEGQGSYEQYF. The CDR3 DNA reads TGTGCCAGCAGCGAAGGACAGGGGTCCTACGAGCAGTACTTC.

This rearrangement joins TRBV19 to TRBJ2-3, with a possible D match to TRBD1 (6 bases). The V end lost 6 bases, the J end lost 0 bases, and 13 bases lay between the germline ends. This CDR3 has 15 residues. Germline V gives CDR1 LNHDA, CDR2 SQIVND (reference sequence). The CDR3, as DNA: TGTGCCAGTAGGATCCAGGGGTTTAGCACAGATACGCAGTATTTT. Its protein product is CASRIQGFSTDTQYF. The full variable domain, with the rest looked up from reference TRBV19 and TRBJ2-3, is DGGITQSPKYLFRKEGQNVTLSCEQNLNHDAMYWYRQDPGQGLRLIYYSQIVNDFQKGDIAEGYSVSREKKESFPLTVTSAQKNPTAFYLCASRIQGFSTDTQYFGPGTRLTVL.

The chain joins TRBV27 to TRBJ2-3, with TRBD2 matching 13 bases. This CDR3 region has 16 residues. The germline V gene has CDR1 MNHEY and CDR2 SMNVEV (reference sequence). V shed 6 bases and J 4 bases; nucleotides not matched to a gene: 7. CDR3 in DNA: TGTGCCAGCAGCCTCATACTAGCGGGAGGGTCAGATACGCAGTATTTT. Protein product: CASSLILAGGSDTQYF.

CDR3 protein: CASSFGLSGGPTYEQYF. The DNA for the CDR3 is TGTGCCAGCAGTTTTGGGCTGAGCGGAGGGCCCACCTACGAGCAGTACTTC. The chain uses TRBV28 and TRBJ2-7; D is possibly TRBD2 (6 bases). This CDR3 spans 17 amino acids. The V end lost 3 bases, the J end lost 2 bases, and 20 bases lay between the germline ends. Germline V gene data show CDR1 as MDHEN and CDR2 as SYDVKM.

About this clone: The junction departs from germline at one end; a sequencing error may be responsible. The chain links TRBV19 to TRBJ1-1; 7 bases align to TRBD1. This CDR3 contains 11 residues. Germline-derived CDR1 and CDR2 are LNHDA and SQIVND (reference sequence). CDR3 bases: TGTGCCAGTAGTGACAGGGCTGACGCTTTCTTT. It translates to CASSDRADAFF.

The chain has TRBV27 and TRBJ2-3; 9 nucleotides line up with TRBD2. There are 16 residues in the CDR3. From germline, CDR1 is MNHEY and CDR2 SMNVEV (reference sequence). J gave up 1 base and V 6 bases, and 8 bases lay outside the gene matches. The CDR3 nucleotides are TGTGCCAGCAGGGGCCTAGGCGGGAGGGGCACAGATACGCAGTATTTT. Translating gives CASRGLGGRGTDTQYF.

This chain's CDR3 is CASSLGQGHTGELFF. CDR3 DNA: TGCGCCAGCAGCTTGGGGCAGGGGCACACCGGGGAGCTGTTTTTT. The rearrangement links TRBV5-1 to TRBJ2-2; D perhaps matches TRBD1 (6 bases). The ends were cut back, 0 bases at V and 3 bases at J, with 9 bases in the middle. Germline V gene lookup returns CDR1 SGHRS and CDR2 YFSETQ. The CDR3 is 15 residues long.

The gene calls are TRBV28 and TRBJ1-1; no reliable D call. Trimming cost V 6 bases and J 10 bases, with 12 bases left between them. CDR3 length equals 11 residues. The germline V gene encodes CDR1 MDHEN and CDR2 SYDVKM. This chain's CDR3 is CASSRIPLAFF. The CDR3 nucleotides read TGTGCCAGCAGCCGTATCCCTTTAGCTTTCTTT. The entire variable domain, with the rest obtained from reference TRBV28 and TRBJ1-1, is as follows: DVKVTQSSRYLVKRTGEKVFLECVQDMDHENMFWYRQDPGLGLRLIYFSYDVKMKEKGDIPEGYSVSREKKERFSLILESASTNQTSMYLCASSRIPLAFFGQGTRLTVV.

The chain recombines TRBV7-9 with TRBJ2-7; D is perhaps TRBD2 (6 bases). Trimming cost V 5 bases and J 7 bases, with 24 bases left between them. CDR3 length equals 16 residues. The V gene's germline CDR1 is SEHNR and CDR2 FQNEAQ (reference sequence). In DNA form, the CDR3 reads TGTGCCAGCAGCCGATCGGACGCCTCGGGAGTGAAAGAGCAGTACTTC. It encodes CASSRSDASGVKEQYF.

The V call is TRBV5-1, the J call TRBJ2-7, with 8 positions matching TRBD1. With V trimmed by 0 bases and J by 4 bases, 6 bases remained unmatched. In germline, CDR1 is SGHRS, CDR2 YFSETQ. CDR3 size: 15 residues. The CDR3 DNA sequence: TGCGCCAGCAGCTTGGGACAGGGGATTGTTTACGAGCAGTACTTC. Encoded protein: CASSLGQGIVYEQYF.

The V and J genes are TRBV7-9 and TRBJ2-7, with 11 positions matching TRBD2. Germline assignment: CDR1 SEHNR and CDR2 FQNEAQ (reference sequence). Trimming cost V 2 bases and J 6 bases; bases outside gene matches: 3. The CDR3 is 14 residues long. The CDR3 DNA reads TGTGCCAGCAGCTTAACCCTAGCGGGAGGCGAGCAGTACTTC. This codes for CASSLTLAGGEQYF. Full variable domain (missing parts from reference TRBV7-9 and TRBJ2-7): DTGVSQNPRHKITKRGQNVTFRCDPISEHNRLYWYRQTLGQGPEFLTYFQNEAQLEKSRLLSDRFSAERPKGSFSTLEIQRTEQGDSAMYLCASSLTLAGGEQYFGPGTRLTVT.

V usage is TRBV19 and J usage is TRBJ2-1; 14 bases map to TRBD2. CDR1 is LNHDA and CDR2 is SQIVND in the germline V gene (reference sequence). Unmatched junction bases numbered 14, after V lost 5 bases and J lost 8 bases. The CDR3 is 18 residues long. The CDR3 nucleotides are TGTGCCAGTAGTCCGGAGGATCTCGGGACTAGCGGGAGTGATGAGCAGTTCTTC. As protein: CASSPEDLGTSGSDEQFF.

This clone appeared once. This sequence joins TRBV18 and TRBJ2-3; 9 nucleotides line up with TRBD2. This CDR3 contains 15 residues. Germline CDR1 is KGHSH and CDR2 is LQKENI. The V and J ends lost 6 bases and 2 bases, in that order; junction bases with no gene match: 6. CDR3 sequence: CASSSSGSNTDTQYF. Written as DNA, the CDR3 is TGTGCCAGCTCTAGTAGCGGGAGCAACACAGATACGCAGTATTTT.

V and J are TRBV7-9 and TRBJ2-7; D call uncertain. The CDR3 runs 12 residues. Trimming took 3 bases from V and 7 from J, leaving 10 bases between them. CDR1 is SEHNR, CDR2 FQNEAQ, per germline (reference sequence). DNA of the CDR3: TGTGCCAGCAGCTTCGCCAACGGGGAGCAGTACTTC. Its translation: CASSFANGEQYF.

The chain links TRBV4-1 to TRBJ1-3; D ambiguous. V lost 2 bases, J lost 0 bases, and 8 bases lay in between. CDR1 and CDR2 (germline): MGHRA, YSYEKL. The CDR3 runs to 15 residues. The CDR3 spells CASSQQSGSGNTIYF. The CDR3 DNA sequence: TGCGCCAGCAGCCAACAGTCGGGCTCTGGAAACACCATATATTTT.

V gene TRBV6-1 combines with J gene TRBJ1-2; TRBD1 might be the D (5 bases). This CDR3 spans 13 amino acids. Germline CDR1 reads MNHNS; CDR2 reads SASEGT. With 4 bases removed from V and 4 bases from J, the gap between germline ends came to 10 bases. The CDR3 protein is CASSGGGTYGYTF. CDR3 DNA sequence: TGTGCCAGCAGTGGGGGGGGGACCTATGGCTACACCTTC.

The gene calls are TRBV9 and TRBJ1-3; D not certain. This CDR3 spans 15 amino acids. The germline V gene has CDR1 SGDLS and CDR2 YYNGEE. Deletions cut 0 bases from V and 3 bases from J, with 10 bases between. The CDR3 region is CASSVDKGSGNTIYF. The DNA for the CDR3 is TGTGCCAGCAGCGTAGATAAAGGGAGTGGAAACACCATATATTTT.

The chain is built from TRBV19 and TRBJ2-7; the match to TRBD2 covers 11 bases. V was clipped by 3 bases and J by 0 bases; unmatched bases: 7. The CDR3 has 17 residues. Germline CDR1 and CDR2: LNHDA and SQIVND (reference sequence). The CDR3 DNA reads as TGTGCCAGTAGTATTACTAGCGGGAGCTCAAACTCCTACGAGCAGTACTTC. Translation: CASSITSGSSNSYEQYF.

This rearrangement joins TRBV15 to TRBJ2-1, with 8 bases identical to TRBD2. V gave up 0 bases and J gave up 4 bases; unmatched junction bases: 2. From germline, CDR1 is LNHNV and CDR2 YYDKDF (reference sequence). The CDR3 sequence is 15 residues long. The CDR3 is CATSRDRGGYNEQFF. Written as DNA, the CDR3 is TGTGCCACCAGCAGAGATCGGGGGGGATACAATGAGCAGTTCTTC.

J is TRBJ1-1 and V is TRBV15; TRBD1 is a possible D gene (5 bases). CDR3 length: 12 residues. Germline V gives CDR1 LNHNV, CDR2 YYDKDF (reference sequence). V lost 0 bases to trimming and J lost 8 bases, with 7 bases between them. This CDR3 is CATSRDGGEAFF. The CDR3 DNA reads as TGTGCCACCAGCAGAGATGGGGGGGAAGCTTTCTTT.

The chain uses TRBV28 and TRBJ1-3; tentatively, D is TRBD1 (5 bases). Trimming took 4 bases from V and 2 from J, leaving 18 bases between them. The CDR3 loop spans 17 amino acids. Germline V gene data show CDR1 as MDHEN and CDR2 as SYDVKM. CDR3 protein: CASSSWGEGRTGNTIYF. CDR3 nucleotide sequence: TGTGCCAGCAGTTCCTGGGGGGAGGGCAGGACTGGAAACACCATATATTTT.

The rearrangement links TRBV5-1 to TRBJ2-5; 11 bases align to TRBD2. In germline, CDR1 is SGHRS, CDR2 YFSETQ. With V trimmed by 4 bases and J by 5 bases, 4 bases remained unmatched. This CDR3 spans 14 amino acids. In DNA, the CDR3 is TGCGCCAGCAGCCTTAGCGGGAGGGGGGAGACCCAGTACTTC. Encoded protein: CASSLSGRGETQYF.

This sequence joins TRBV29-1 and TRBJ2-3; no clear D. CDR3 length equals 13 residues. In germline, CDR1 is SQVTM, CDR2 ANQGSEA. V lost 8 bases, J lost 5 bases, and 17 bases lay in between. The CDR3 region is CSLQGYGKDTQYF. The CDR3 DNA follows: TGCAGCCTTCAAGGATACGGTAAAGATACGCAGTATTTT.

The rearrangement links TRBV28 to TRBJ2-1, with D perhaps TRBD1 (6 bases). Germline CDR1 MDHEN, CDR2 SYDVKM. V was pared by 1 base and J by 3 bases, with 13 bases between. The CDR3 runs 16 residues. CDR3 DNA sequence: TGTGCCAGCAGTTTATCTGGGGGCGAGGGCTACAATGAGCAGTTCTTC. Protein sequence: CASSLSGGEGYNEQFF.

With respect to this clone: Different DNA sequences within this sample yield the same CDR3. The J gene is TRBJ1-2, the V gene TRBV28; D is perhaps TRBD1 (6 bases). Trimming removed 3 bases from V and 5 bases from J, with 7 bases in between. Germline CDR1 and CDR2: MDHEN and SYDVKM. CDR3 size: 12 residues. CDR3 sequence (DNA): TGTGCCAGCAGTTTGACAGGATATGGCTACACCTTC. Translated: CASSLTGYGYTF.